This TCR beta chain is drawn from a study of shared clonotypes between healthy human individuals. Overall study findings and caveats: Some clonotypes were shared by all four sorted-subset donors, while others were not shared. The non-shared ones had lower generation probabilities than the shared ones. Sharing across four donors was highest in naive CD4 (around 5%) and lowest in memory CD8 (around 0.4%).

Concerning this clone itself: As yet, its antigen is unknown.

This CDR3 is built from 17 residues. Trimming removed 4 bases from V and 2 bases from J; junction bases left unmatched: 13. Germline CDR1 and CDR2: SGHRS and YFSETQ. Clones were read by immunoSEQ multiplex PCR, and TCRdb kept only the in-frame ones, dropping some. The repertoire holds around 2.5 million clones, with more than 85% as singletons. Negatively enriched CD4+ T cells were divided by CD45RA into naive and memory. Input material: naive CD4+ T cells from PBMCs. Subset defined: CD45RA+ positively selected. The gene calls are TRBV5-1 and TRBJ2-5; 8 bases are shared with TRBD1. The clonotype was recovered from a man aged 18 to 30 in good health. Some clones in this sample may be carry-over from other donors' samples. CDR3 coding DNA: TGCGCCAGCAGCCGACTGGCGACAGGGGTGGGGCAAGAGACCCAGTACTTC. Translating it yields CASSRLATGVGQETQYF.